This T cell receptor beta chain comes out of a study of circulating and synovial CD4+ cells in juvenile arthritis. V was clipped by 2 bases and J by 8 bases, with 12 bases between them. The germline gives CDR1 MNHEY, CDR2 SVGAGI. The CDR3 is 14 residues long. Clones were sequenced by immunoSEQ multiplex PCR, and TCRdb holds only the in-frame ones, with some missing. The sample lists some 16,000 clones; roughly 89% were seen once. The receptor's source is a human donor with juvenile idiopathic arthritis. The specimen sequenced was CD4+ T cells from blood. The chain links TRBV6-5 to TRBJ2-2, with D tentatively TRBD1 (7 bases). CDR3 protein: CASSYNRGGGELFF. CDR3 DNA sequence: TGTGCCAGCAGTTACAACAGGGGAGGTGGGGAGCTGTTTTTT.